This T cell receptor beta chain was observed in a study of neurological immune-mediated disorders (dated by TCRdb to the late 2010s). Turning to the overall study: Among the approximately 35 multiple sclerosis patients, about 30 had relapsing-remitting MS and 3 had secondary progressive MS. The study compared peripheral blood TCR-beta repertoires of HTLV-I-associated myelopathy (HAM/TSP) patients, multiple sclerosis patients and healthy controls using UMI-based sequencing. The roughly 110 TCR-beta libraries included longitudinal samples, technical triplicates and paired sorted CD4+ and CD8+ T-cell subsets alongside PBMC samples. The cohort comprised 60 to 75 subjects: around 15 HAM/TSP patients, 34 multiple sclerosis patients and approximately 20 healthy controls.

To synthesize cDNA, template-switch 5'RACE was performed with a primer carrying a 10-nucleotide random unique molecular identifier so that each TCR transcript was tagged. Every sequencing run covered 15-18 subjects and yielded more than 170 million TCR-beta sequences. Total RNA was extracted with the RNeasy kit. TCR-beta VDJ regions were amplified with primers for the TCR constant region and the 5'RACE anchor, using the KAPA Real-time Library Amplification kit. Sample indexes and Illumina adaptors were added in a first PCR, after which library yield was increased in a second PCR. After purification with Ampure beads, the TCR product of roughly 650 bp was size-selected on a 2% E-gel SizeSelection system. Before pooling, library quality was checked on a Bioanalyzer, concentration was measured with Qubit, and libraries were quantified with the Kapa Library Quantification kit. An Illumina HiSeq 2500 was used to sequence the libraries paired-end at 2 x 150 bp. To increase sequence diversity, roughly 24-31% phiX was spiked into each library pool. The original methods were these. The quality-filtered reads were processed with the UMI-based MiGEC pipeline, whose error correction step removed more than 80% of the raw TCR sequences. IMGT germline references were used for aligning VDJ genes, and each clonotype was defined as a unique CDR3 amino acid sequence together with its V-J genes. Clonal expansion, Shannon diversity and CDR3 relatedness were evaluated with VDJtools (CalcPairwiseDistances, ClusterSamples), while phylogenetic trees were built in CLCbio workbench. Using coefficient-of-variation modelling across technical triplicates, the study counted a clone as expanded if it had at least 8 unique UMIs. TCRdb itself trimmed the public reads at Q25 with fastp, ran MiXCR and retained productive beta chains. Records with the same CDR3 protein are collapsed into one entry carrying the most frequent genes and DNA. The V and J calls and clone size come from TCRdb's table, not from the authors' own analysis. Present in this sample are tens of thousands of distinct CDR3 sequences, under 2% of which were seen just once. The ten largest account for around 2.3% of the sample.

Concerning this clonotype itself: Its target antigen remains unknown. No base-level quality is on record; no much larger clone is a single base apart.

Reading the germline V gene gives CDR1 SGHRS and CDR2 YFSETQ. Compared with germline, V lacks 3 bases and J lacks 0 bases; bases without a gene match: 4. Including the terminal cysteine and phenylalanine, the CDR3 comprises 16 residues. Only the CDR3 DNA is retained, 48 bases long and in frame from the first base. For unsorted PBMC libraries, 2 million PBMCs were used after storage in RNAlater at -80 degrees C until RNA extraction. The multiple sclerosis patients were enrolled in a US clinical protocol that evaluated disease progression with magnetic resonance imaging. Peripheral blood was subjected to Ficoll-Hypaque density gradient centrifugation to isolate PBMCs, which were then cryopreserved in liquid nitrogen. Summary of the overall study and its limitations: The highest TCR clonal expansion was observed in HAM/TSP patients, whereas the lowest was observed in MS patients, even when compared with healthy controls. The MS cluster was not associated with any clinical or MRI features, and the authors stated that larger cohorts are needed. No identical CDR3 amino acid sequences were shared among expanded clones across subjects, suggesting private TCR-beta repertoires in all groups. Repertoires from 18 of 34 MS patients were grouped by phylogenetic analysis into a cluster of related CDR3 sequences, suggesting a possible repertoire-level signature.

The chain is assembled from TRBV5-1 and TRBJ2-1, with TRBD1 matching 9 junction bases. Sequencing was done on a sample of PBMCs. This clonotype was obtained from a woman between 40 and 55 years old with multiple sclerosis. This receptor has the CDR3 CASSSGTGTSYNEQFF. The nucleotides are TGCGCCAGCAGCTCAGGGACAGGGACCTCCTACAATGAGCAGTTCTTC.